This TCR beta chain was captured by sequencing in a study of human T cells and chemical hapten exposure. Background on the study: Per-sample variation in TCR yield stemmed mainly from small pooled library volume differences. Study-level findings and limits: Following DPC sensitization, TCRs present above 1 in 1000 frequency showed no change.

With V trimmed by 4 bases and J by 3 bases, 6 bases remained unmatched. The V gene's germline CDR1 is SGHNT and CDR2 YYREEE (reference sequence). The CDR3 sequence is 15 residues long. Described time point: healthy volunteer bleed at 6 weeks. It was from unfractionated whole blood that total RNA was extracted. The library tagged each cDNA molecule with unique molecular identifiers. How the authors handled the data: Ranging from roughly 20,000 to 750,000, TCR counts per sample had a median value of around 91,000. TCRdb recomputed calls from the RACE reads with MiXCR, one row per CDR3 protein. The V and J calls were not made by the authors but by TCRdb's processing. This table has under 45,000 distinct CDR3 sequences, about 5.5% appearing once. This clonotype was seen many times. Its antigen is undetermined.

This sequence originates from a human donor in good health. Some clones in this sample may be carry-over from other donors' samples. The sequenced sample consisted of whole blood. The chain recombines TRBV5-4 with TRBJ2-3; 9 bases are a match to TRBD2. CDR3 bases: TGTGCCAGCAGCCTTAGCGGGAGAGGTACAGATACGCAGTATTTT. Its protein is CASSLSGRGTDTQYF.